This entry concerns a single TCR beta chain. Its target is unknown. The sample has other DNA sequences that encode this CDR3 too. With 0 bases removed from V and 4 bases from J, the gap between germline ends came to 13 bases. The length of the CDR3 is 15 residues. Germline V lookup: CDR1 GTSNPN, CDR2 SVGIG (reference sequence). Nashville, Tennessee was home to all donors, each a Caucasian adult. The sample belongs to a study of shared clonotypes between healthy human individuals. Across the whole study: For every donor, three CD4 naive, three CD4 memory, two CD8 naive and one CD8 memory plates were used.

Study findings and constraints: What rarefaction showed was incomplete sorted-subset sequencing despite large depth.

The repertoire was sequenced with immunoSEQ multiplex PCR; TCRdb's copy has only in-frame clones and lacks some. Of about 2.4 million clones detected, 85% to 95% appear once; the ten largest clones hold under 0.15%. The V gene is TRBV30, the J gene TRBJ1-3; D may be TRBD1 (6 bases). The source of this sequence is a man aged 18 to 35 in good health. Sequencing was performed on naive CD4+ T cells sorted from blood. Subset reported: CD45RA+ positively selected. The CDR3 region is CAWSVPGGTGNTIYF. The CDR3 DNA sequence: TGTGCCTGGAGTGTACCCGGGGGCACGGGAAACACCATATATTTT.